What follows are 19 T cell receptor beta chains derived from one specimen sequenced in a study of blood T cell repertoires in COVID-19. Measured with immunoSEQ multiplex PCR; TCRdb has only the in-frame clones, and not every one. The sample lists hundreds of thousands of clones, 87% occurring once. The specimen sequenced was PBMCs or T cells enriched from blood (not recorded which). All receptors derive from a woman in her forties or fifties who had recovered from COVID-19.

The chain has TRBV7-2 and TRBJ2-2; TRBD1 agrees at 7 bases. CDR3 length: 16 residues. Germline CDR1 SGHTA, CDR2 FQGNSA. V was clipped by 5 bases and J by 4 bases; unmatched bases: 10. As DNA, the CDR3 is TGTGCCAGCAGCACGAACACAGGGGTCGGCACCGGGGAGCTGTTTTTT. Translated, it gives CASSTNTGVGTGELFF.

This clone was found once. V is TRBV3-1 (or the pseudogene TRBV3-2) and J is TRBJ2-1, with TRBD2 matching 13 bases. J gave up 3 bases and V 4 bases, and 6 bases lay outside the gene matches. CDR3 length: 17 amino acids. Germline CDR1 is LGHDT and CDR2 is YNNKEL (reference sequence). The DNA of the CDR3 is TGTGCCAGCAGCCTGAGGACTAGCGGGGGTAGCTACAATGAGCAGTTCTTC. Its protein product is CASSLRTSGGSYNEQFF.

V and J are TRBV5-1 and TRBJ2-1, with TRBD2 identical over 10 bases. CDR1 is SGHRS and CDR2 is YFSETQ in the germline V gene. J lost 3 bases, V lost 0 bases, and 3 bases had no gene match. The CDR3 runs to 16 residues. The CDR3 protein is CASSLVASGGYNEQFF. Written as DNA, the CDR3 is TGCGCCAGCAGCTTGGTGGCTAGCGGGGGCTACAATGAGCAGTTCTTC.

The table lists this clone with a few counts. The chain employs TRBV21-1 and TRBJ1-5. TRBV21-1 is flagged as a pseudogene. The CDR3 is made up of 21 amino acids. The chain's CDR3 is CASSKGNWIARKLYSNQPQHF. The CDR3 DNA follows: TGTGCCAGCAGCAAAGGTAATTGGATAGCCCGTAAACTCTATAGCAATCAGCCCCAGCATTTT.

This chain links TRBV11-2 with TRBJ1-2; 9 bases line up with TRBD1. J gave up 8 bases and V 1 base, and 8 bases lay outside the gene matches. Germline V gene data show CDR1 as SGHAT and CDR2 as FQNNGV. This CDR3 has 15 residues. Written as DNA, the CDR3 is TGTGCCAGCAGCTTAGTTCGGGGGGACAGGGACGGCTACACCTTC. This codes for CASSLVRGDRDGYTF.

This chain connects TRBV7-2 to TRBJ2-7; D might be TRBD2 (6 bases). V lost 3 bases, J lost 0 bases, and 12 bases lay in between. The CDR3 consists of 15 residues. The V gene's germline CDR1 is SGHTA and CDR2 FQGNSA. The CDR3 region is CASSLRTGDSYEQYF. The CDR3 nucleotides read TGTGCCAGCAGCTTGAGAACGGGGGACTCCTACGAGCAGTACTTC.

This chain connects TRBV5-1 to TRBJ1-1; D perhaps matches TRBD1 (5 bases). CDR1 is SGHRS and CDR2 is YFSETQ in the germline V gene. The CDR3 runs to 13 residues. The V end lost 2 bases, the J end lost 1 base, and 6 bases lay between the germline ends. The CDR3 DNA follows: TGCGCCAGCAGCTTCGGACAGAACACTGAAGCTTTCTTT. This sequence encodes CASSFGQNTEAFF.

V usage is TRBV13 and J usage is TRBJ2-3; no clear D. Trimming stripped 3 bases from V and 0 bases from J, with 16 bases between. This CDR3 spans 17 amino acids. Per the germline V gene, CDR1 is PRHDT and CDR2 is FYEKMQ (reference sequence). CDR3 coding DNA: TGTGCCAGCAGCTTCGACCCCCCCGGCGGCAGCACAGATACGCAGTATTTT. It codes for CASSFDPPGGSTDTQYF.

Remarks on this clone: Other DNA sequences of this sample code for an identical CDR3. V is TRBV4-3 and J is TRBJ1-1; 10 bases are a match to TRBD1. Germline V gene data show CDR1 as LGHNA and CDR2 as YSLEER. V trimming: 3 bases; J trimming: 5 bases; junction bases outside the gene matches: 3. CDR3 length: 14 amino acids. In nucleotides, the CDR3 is TGCGCCAGCAGCCAGACAGGGGGCTTTACTGAAGCTTTCTTT. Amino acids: CASSQTGGFTEAFF.

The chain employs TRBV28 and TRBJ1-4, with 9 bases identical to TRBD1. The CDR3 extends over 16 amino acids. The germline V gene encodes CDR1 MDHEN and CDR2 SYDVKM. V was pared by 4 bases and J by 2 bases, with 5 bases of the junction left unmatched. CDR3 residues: CASSSGQGLTNEKLFF. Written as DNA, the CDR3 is TGTGCCAGCAGTTCCGGACAGGGGCTTACTAATGAAAAACTGTTTTTT. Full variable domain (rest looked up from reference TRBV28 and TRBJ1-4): DVKVTQSSRYLVKRTGEKVFLECVQDMDHENMFWYRQDPGLGLRLIYFSYDVKMKEKGDIPEGYSVSREKKERFSLILESASTNQTSMYLCASSSGQGLTNEKLFFGSGTQLSVL.

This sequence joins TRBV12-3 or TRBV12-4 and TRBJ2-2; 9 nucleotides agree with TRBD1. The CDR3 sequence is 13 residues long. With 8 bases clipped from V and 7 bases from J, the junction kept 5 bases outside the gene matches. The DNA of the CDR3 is TGTGCCAGCGGGACAGGGTTTTTCGGGGAGCTGTTTTTT. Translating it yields CASGTGFFGELFF.

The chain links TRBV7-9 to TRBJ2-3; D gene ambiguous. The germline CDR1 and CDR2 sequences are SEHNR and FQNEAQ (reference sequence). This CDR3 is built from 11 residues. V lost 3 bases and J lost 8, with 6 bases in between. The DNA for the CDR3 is TGTGCCAGCAGCTTCCCAGTTACGCAGTATTTT. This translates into CASSFPVTQYF.

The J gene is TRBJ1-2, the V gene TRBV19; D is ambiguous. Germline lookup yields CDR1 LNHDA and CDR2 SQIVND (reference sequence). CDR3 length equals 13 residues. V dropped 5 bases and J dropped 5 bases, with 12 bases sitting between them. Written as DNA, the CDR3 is TGTGCCAGTAGTCATAAGGGAGGGTATGGCTACACCTTC. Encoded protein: CASSHKGGYGYTF. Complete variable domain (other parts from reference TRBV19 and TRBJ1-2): DGGITQSPKYLFRKEGQNVTLSCEQNLNHDAMYWYRQDPGQGLRLIYYSQIVNDFQKGDIAEGYSVSREKKESFPLTVTSAQKNPTAFYLCASSHKGGYGYTFGSGTRLTVV.

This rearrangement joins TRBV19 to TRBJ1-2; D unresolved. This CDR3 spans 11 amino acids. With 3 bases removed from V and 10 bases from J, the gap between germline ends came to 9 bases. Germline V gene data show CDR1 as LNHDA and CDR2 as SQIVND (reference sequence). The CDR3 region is CASSILTFYTF. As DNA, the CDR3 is TGTGCCAGTAGTATCTTGACTTTCTACACCTTC.

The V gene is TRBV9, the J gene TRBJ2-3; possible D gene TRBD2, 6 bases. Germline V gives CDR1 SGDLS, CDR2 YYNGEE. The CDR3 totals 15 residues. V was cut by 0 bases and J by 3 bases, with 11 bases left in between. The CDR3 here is CASSVGSSETDTQYF. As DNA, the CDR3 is TGTGCCAGCAGCGTAGGTTCTAGCGAGACAGATACGCAGTATTTT. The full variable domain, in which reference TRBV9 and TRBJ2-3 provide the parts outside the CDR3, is DSGVTQTPKHLITATGQRVTLRCSPRSGDLSVYWYQQSLDQGLQFLIQYYNGEERAKGNILERFSAQQFPDLHSELNLSSLELGDSALYFCASSVGSSETDTQYFGPGTRLTVL.

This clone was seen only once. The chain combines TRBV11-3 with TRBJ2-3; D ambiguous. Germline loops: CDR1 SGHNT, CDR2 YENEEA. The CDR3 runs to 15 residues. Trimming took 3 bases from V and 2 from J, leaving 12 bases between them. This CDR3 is CASSFGSSLTDTQYF. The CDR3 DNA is TGTGCCAGCAGCTTCGGTAGTAGTCTCACAGATACGCAGTATTTT.

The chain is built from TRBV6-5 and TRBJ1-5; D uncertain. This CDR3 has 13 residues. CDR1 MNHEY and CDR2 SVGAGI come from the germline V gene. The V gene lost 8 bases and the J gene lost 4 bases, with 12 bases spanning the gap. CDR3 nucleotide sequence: TGTGCCAGCCGCCCGAGGGCAAATCAGCCCCAGCATTTT. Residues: CASRPRANQPQHF.

The CDR3 sequence: CASSLEGTRGNIQYF. In DNA form, the CDR3 reads TGCGCCAGCAGCTTGGAAGGGACTAGAGGAAACATTCAGTACTTC. This chain links TRBV5-1 with TRBJ2-4; 8 bases map to TRBD2. The CDR3 loop spans 15 amino acids. Germline V gives CDR1 SGHRS, CDR2 YFSETQ. J lost 6 bases, V lost 0 bases, and 5 bases had no gene match.

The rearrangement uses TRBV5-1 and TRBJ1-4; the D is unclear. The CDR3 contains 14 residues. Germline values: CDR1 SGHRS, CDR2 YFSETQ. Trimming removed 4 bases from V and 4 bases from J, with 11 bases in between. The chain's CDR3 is CASSAGQINEKLFF. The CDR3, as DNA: TGCGCCAGCAGCGCGGGCCAGATTAATGAAAAACTGTTTTTT.